The entry that follows covers one T cell receptor (beta chain) sequence. The Seattle patients joined while their infection was active and were tracked longitudinally afterward. Per germline, CDR1 SQVTM and CDR2 ANQGSEA. The CDR3 has 16 residues. Germline trimming cut 6 bases from V and 3 bases from J; bases unmatched to any gene: 10. This sample is part of a study of blood T cell repertoires in COVID-19. In the study overall: Sample material is recorded as cDNA or gDNA derived from T cells, B-cell-depleted T cells, or PBMCs.

Authors' methods: Amplification of reference gene primers provided the estimated nucleated cell counts. Clones were read by immunoSEQ multiplex PCR, and TCRdb kept only the in-frame ones, dropping some. The V and J calls and clone size come from that table; D and trimming were worked out from the DNA. Counted here are around 150,000 clones, roughly 80% occurring once; the ten biggest clones make up around 7%. The TCR comes from a middle-aged woman with COVID-19, enrolled during active disease. The chain links TRBV29-1 to TRBJ2-7; 14 nucleotides align to TRBD2. The sample comprised peripheral blood. CDR3: CSVAGTSGRGRYEQYF. The CDR3 DNA reads as TGCAGCGTGGCCGGGACTAGCGGGAGAGGGCGCTACGAGCAGTACTTC.